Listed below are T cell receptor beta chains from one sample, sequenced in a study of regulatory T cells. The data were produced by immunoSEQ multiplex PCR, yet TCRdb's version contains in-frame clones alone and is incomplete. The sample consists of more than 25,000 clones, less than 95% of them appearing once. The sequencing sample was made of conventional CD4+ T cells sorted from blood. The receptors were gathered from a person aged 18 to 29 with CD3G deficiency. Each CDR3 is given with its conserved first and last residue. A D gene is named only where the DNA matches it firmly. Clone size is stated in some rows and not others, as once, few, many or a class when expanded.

CDR3nt: TGTGCCAGCAGTACCGAGGCCAGTTATGGCTACACCTTC; CDR3aa: CASSTEASYGYTF; abundance: once; d_gene: -; v_gene: TRBV6-1; j_gene: TRBJ1-2
CDR3nt: TGTGCCAGCAGCCGTCAACAGGGGGACAATCAGCCCCAGCATTTT; CDR3aa: CASSRQQGDNQPQHF; abundance: -; d_gene: TRBD1; v_gene: TRBV28; j_gene: TRBJ1-5
CDR3nt: TGTGCCAGCAGGCGCGGTCCCTATAGCACAGATACGCAGTATTTT; CDR3aa: CASRRGPYSTDTQYF; abundance: -; d_gene: -; v_gene: TRBV6-6; j_gene: TRBJ2-3
CDR3nt: TGCGCCAGCAGCTTGGCCCCCTCTGGGGCCAACGTCCTGACTTTC; CDR3aa: CASSLAPSGANVLTF; abundance: -; d_gene: -; v_gene: TRBV5-1; j_gene: TRBJ2-6
CDR3nt: TGTGCCAGCAGTCTGGAGGGTCGCTCCTACGAGCAGTACTTC; CDR3aa: CASSLEGRSYEQYF; abundance: -; d_gene: -; v_gene: TRBV6-1; j_gene: TRBJ2-7
CDR3nt: TGTGCCAGCAGCTTAGTGGGGGGCTCCTACAATGAGCAGTTCTTC; CDR3aa: CASSLVGGSYNEQFF; abundance: once; d_gene: -; v_gene: TRBV13; j_gene: TRBJ2-1
CDR3nt: TGTGCCAGCAGCTTGCCGACGGCGGGGGGTGAAAAACTGTTTTTT; CDR3aa: CASSLPTAGGEKLFF; abundance: -; d_gene: -; v_gene: TRBV5-6; j_gene: TRBJ1-4
CDR3nt: TGTGCCAGCAGCCCACAGGGGGTAGATTCACCCCTCCACTTT; CDR3aa: CASSPQGVDSPLHF; abundance: -; d_gene: TRBD1; v_gene: TRBV7-8; j_gene: TRBJ1-6
CDR3nt: TGTGCCAGCAGTTTAGTGGGGACAGGGTCCTACGAGCAGTACTTC; CDR3aa: CASSLVGTGSYEQYF; abundance: -; d_gene: TRBD1; v_gene: TRBV28; j_gene: TRBJ2-7
CDR3nt: TGTGCCAGCAGTCCCCCCGGGACAGGCTCCTACGAGCAGTACTTC; CDR3aa: CASSPPGTGSYEQYF; abundance: once; d_gene: TRBD1; v_gene: TRBV28; j_gene: TRBJ2-7
CDR3nt: TGTGCCAGCGGGAGGAGAGGGGACAATGAGCAGTTCTTC; CDR3aa: CASGRRGDNEQFF; abundance: once; d_gene: -; v_gene: TRBV7-9; j_gene: TRBJ2-1
CDR3nt: TGTGCCGGGGGCTCTGGAAACACCATATATTTT; CDR3aa: CAGGSGNTIYF; abundance: -; d_gene: -; v_gene: TRBV30; j_gene: TRBJ1-3
CDR3nt: TGCGCCAGCAGCAGGGACCTCAATCAGCCCCAGCATTTT; CDR3aa: CASSRDLNQPQHF; abundance: -; d_gene: -; v_gene: TRBV5-1; j_gene: TRBJ1-5
CDR3nt: TGTGCCAGCAGGGGATCTTTACCCGAGCAGTACTTC; CDR3aa: CASRGSLPEQYF; abundance: once; d_gene: -; v_gene: TRBV28; j_gene: TRBJ2-7
CDR3nt: TGTGCCAGCAGACAGACTAGCAATCAGCCCCAGCATTTT; CDR3aa: CASRQTSNQPQHF; abundance: -; d_gene: -; v_gene: TRBV6-1; j_gene: TRBJ1-5
CDR3nt: TGTGCCAGCAGCCCCACAGGGTCCCCCTACGAGCAGTACTTC; CDR3aa: CASSPTGSPYEQYF; abundance: -; d_gene: -; v_gene: TRBV9; j_gene: TRBJ2-7
CDR3nt: TGTGCCAGCGGGGGAGGGAAACAAGAGACCCAGTACTTC; CDR3aa: CASGGGKQETQYF; abundance: -; d_gene: TRBD2; v_gene: TRBV7-8; j_gene: TRBJ2-5
CDR3nt: TGCGCCAGCAGCTTGGCCGTAAAACAGGGGGACGGCTACACCTTC; CDR3aa: CASSLAVKQGDGYTF; abundance: -; d_gene: TRBD1; v_gene: TRBV5-1; j_gene: TRBJ1-2
CDR3nt: TGTGCCATCAGTTACGGGGCCCACAATGAGCAGTTCTTC; CDR3aa: CAISYGAHNEQFF; abundance: -; d_gene: -; v_gene: TRBV10-3; j_gene: TRBJ2-1
CDR3nt: TGTGCCAGCTCACCAAGGGCCGAAGATACGCAGTATTTT; CDR3aa: CASSPRAEDTQYF; abundance: -; d_gene: -; v_gene: TRBV18; j_gene: TRBJ2-3
CDR3nt: TGTGCCAGCAGCTTAGACCCTCCGGGGGGCCCTAGGACAGATACGCAGTATTTT; CDR3aa: CASSLDPPGGPRTDTQYF; abundance: -; d_gene: -; v_gene: TRBV7-3; j_gene: TRBJ2-3
CDR3nt: TGTGCCAGCGCCAGCTGGGAGACCCAGTACTTC; CDR3aa: CASASWETQYF; abundance: -; d_gene: -; v_gene: TRBV6-1; j_gene: TRBJ2-5
CDR3nt: TGTGCCAGCAGTCCCTCGGTCGGGGGACGGTCCTACGAGCAGTACTTC; CDR3aa: CASSPSVGGRSYEQYF; abundance: few; d_gene: -; v_gene: TRBV28; j_gene: TRBJ2-7
CDR3nt: TGTGCCAGTAGTATGTACGGGCGCGATCAGCCCCAGCATTTT; CDR3aa: CASSMYGRDQPQHF; abundance: -; d_gene: -; v_gene: TRBV19; j_gene: TRBJ1-5
CDR3nt: TGTGCCAGCAGCCCGAACAACAGGGTAGAGCAGTTCTTC; CDR3aa: CASSPNNRVEQFF; abundance: once; d_gene: -; v_gene: TRBV11-2; j_gene: TRBJ2-1